Below, 27 T cell receptor beta chains from the same sample are listed, as sequenced in a study of T cells in Graves' hyperthyroidism and ophthalmopathy. Amplification of TCR beta CDR3 regions used RNA as the template. During a first-round RT-PCR of the TCR CDR3, the HTBI primer set was used. TCRdb passed the multiplex PCR reads through MiXCR, listing each CDR3 protein once. Among roughly 500,000 distinct CDR3 sequences, approximately 48% were seen once, and the ten largest hold roughly 45%. Sequenced: peripheral blood or thyroid tissue (not recorded which). The receptors shown here come from an adult woman with Graves' disease, either hyperthyroidism or ophthalmopathy (not recorded which).

This clonotype has a count of ten or more. This chain links TRBV5-6 with TRBJ2-5; D is undetermined. Per the germline V gene, CDR1 is SGHDT and CDR2 is YYEEEE. CDR3 length: 14 amino acids. Trimming pared 0 bases from V and 5 bases from J, leaving 11 bases between. The CDR3 spells CASSLAHLGETQYF. In DNA, the CDR3 is TGTGCCAGCAGCTTGGCGCATCTGGGGGAGACCCAGTACTTC.

The V call is TRBV7-9, the J call TRBJ1-1; D unresolved. The germline V gene encodes CDR1 SEHNR and CDR2 FQNEAQ (reference sequence). Trimming shortened V by 2 bases and J by 0 bases, and 10 bases separated the two germline ends. This CDR3 is built from 15 residues. The CDR3 nucleotides read TGTGCCAGCAGCTTAAGTTGGGTAGTGAACACTGAAGCTTTCTTT. Translating it yields CASSLSWVVNTEAFF.

This clonotype has a count of ten or more. The chain carries TRBV6-1 and TRBJ1-1; 10 bases match TRBD1. The length of the CDR3 is 14 residues. Germline CDR1 is MNHNS and CDR2 is SASEGT. With 7 bases clipped from V and 3 bases from J, the junction kept 5 bases outside the gene matches. In DNA form, the CDR3 reads TGTGCCAGCAAAAGGGACAGGGGTGACACTGAAGCTTTCTTT. It codes for CASKRDRGDTEAFF.

The rearrangement links TRBV9 to TRBJ1-6; D gene ambiguous. Germline values: CDR1 SGDLS, CDR2 YYNGEE. V was clipped by 3 bases and J by 8 bases, with 15 bases between them. This CDR3 region has 15 residues. CDR3: CASSGRTALDSPLHF. The CDR3 DNA reads TGTGCCAGCAGCGGACGGACTGCCTTGGATTCACCCCTCCACTTT.

This clonotype was picked up a small number of times. The chain links TRBV2 to TRBJ2-7; 9 bases match TRBD2. The CDR3 consists of 16 residues. Per the germline V gene, CDR1 is SNHLY and CDR2 is FYNNEI. The V segment lost 6 bases and the J segment 3 bases; nucleotides outside the gene matches: 12. DNA of the CDR3: TGTGCCAGCAGCGGTAGCGGGAGCTTCGAGTTCTACGAGCAGTACTTC. Amino acids: CASSGSGSFEFYEQYF.

The sample holds one count of this clonotype. This chain connects TRBV6-4 to TRBJ2-5, with 7 bases fitting TRBD2. Trimming removed 0 bases from V and 5 bases from J; junction bases left unmatched: 3. Germline V gene data show CDR1 as MRHNA and CDR2 as SNTAGT. This CDR3 has 14 residues. CDR3 sequence reads: CASSDSTGGETQYF. In DNA, the CDR3 is TGTGCCAGCAGTGACTCGACGGGGGGTGAGACCCAGTACTTC.

The V and J genes are TRBV12-3 or TRBV12-4 and TRBJ1-1, with D tentatively TRBD1 (5 bases). This CDR3 comprises 13 residues. The V and J ends lost 4 bases and 4 bases respectively, with 10 bases between them. The CDR3 is CASSWDFSTEAFF. In DNA form, the CDR3 reads TGTGCCAGCAGTTGGGACTTCAGCACTGAAGCTTTCTTT.

This clonotype was counted only a few times. The chain uses TRBV15 and TRBJ1-4; D remains ambiguous. The CDR3 spans 15 residues. CDR1 LNHNV and CDR2 YYDKDF come from the germline V gene (reference sequence). The ends were cut back, 8 bases at V and 6 bases at J, with 19 bases in the middle. CDR3 region: CATSTLRLNHEKLFF. In DNA form, the CDR3 reads TGTGCCACCTCCACTCTCCGACTCAACCATGAAAAACTGTTTTTT.

The V gene is TRBV12-3 or TRBV12-4, the J gene TRBJ2-7; TRBD1 or TRBD2 may be the D gene (7 bases each). The CDR3 length is 16 residues. V was cut by 4 bases and J by 2 bases, with 18 bases left in between. The CDR3 loop reads CASSWGGQLTTYEQYF. CDR3 nucleotides: TGTGCCAGCAGTTGGGGGGGACAGCTGACAACCTACGAGCAGTACTTC.

The chain combines TRBV21-1 with TRBJ2-2. TRBV21-1 is described as a pseudogene. The CDR3 runs 17 residues. The CDR3 is CASSSLIGSLNTGELFF. The CDR3 DNA sequence: TGTGCCAGCAGCAGCTTAATCGGCAGCTTGAACACCGGGGAGCTGTTTTTT.

V and J are TRBV20-1 and TRBJ1-1, with D tentatively TRBD1 (6 bases). The ends were cut back, 3 bases at V and 12 bases at J, with 14 bases in the middle. The CDR3 extends over 11 amino acids. The germline CDR1 and CDR2 sequences are DFQATT and SNEGSKA (reference sequence). The CDR3 sequence is CSASRWDMPFF. The CDR3 coding sequence is TGCAGTGCTAGTCGGTGGGACATGCCTTTCTTT.

The chain recombines TRBV7-8 with TRBJ2-2; the match to TRBD2 covers 13 bases. Trimming cost V 5 bases and J 6 bases; bases outside gene matches: 3. Per germline, CDR1 SGHVS and CDR2 FQNEAQ. This CDR3 is built from 15 residues. CDR3 region: CASSQGLAGAGELFF. The CDR3 DNA reads as TGTGCCAGCAGCCAAGGACTAGCGGGAGCCGGGGAGCTGTTTTTT.

This clonotype came up many times. The chain recombines TRBV7-9 with TRBJ1-5; D ambiguous. V gave up 6 bases and J gave up 2 bases, with 5 bases separating them. This CDR3 has 12 amino acids. Germline V gene lookup returns CDR1 SEHNR and CDR2 FQNEAQ (reference sequence). CDR3 in DNA: TGTGCCAGCAGTTCAGGCAATCAGCCCCAGCATTTT. Translating it yields CASSSGNQPQHF.

This clonotype turned up a few times. This chain connects TRBV9 to TRBJ2-6; D is undetermined. The CDR3 is made up of 16 amino acids. The V end lost 4 bases, the J end lost 0 bases, and 11 bases lay between the germline ends. CDR1 SGDLS and CDR2 YYNGEE come from the germline V gene. CDR3 sequence (DNA): TGTGCCAGCAGCCCAGGATGGGGCTCTGGGGCCAACGTCCTGACTTTC. It translates to CASSPGWGSGANVLTF. Drawing the rest from reference TRBV9 and TRBJ2-6, the complete variable domain is DSGVTQTPKHLITATGQRVTLRCSPRSGDLSVYWYQQSLDQGLQFLIQYYNGEERAKGNILERFSAQQFPDLHSELNLSSLELGDSALYFCASSPGWGSGANVLTFGAGSRLTVL.

The chain links TRBV2 to TRBJ2-2; D remains unclear. Germline CDR1 is SNHLY and CDR2 is FYNNEI. There are 11 residues in the CDR3. Trimming removed 6 bases at V and 9 bases at J, with 8 bases between. For the CDR3, the DNA is TGTGCCAGCAGCAAAACTCGGGAGCTGTTTTTT. This translates into CASSKTRELFF.

This sequence joins TRBV5-8 and TRBJ2-7; D is undetermined. This CDR3 has 15 residues. V was shortened by 0 bases and J by 3 bases, with 13 bases between the two germline ends. CDR1 is SGHTS, CDR2 YDEGEE, per germline. The CDR3 DNA follows: TGTGCCAGCAGCTTGGTGGCCGAGTCTCGCTACGAGCAGTACTTC. Protein product: CASSLVAESRYEQYF.

This clonotype appeared many times. The chain carries TRBV3-1 and TRBJ1-2; D not resolved. The length of the CDR3 is 12 residues. Trimming took off 3 bases at V and 4 bases at J, with 6 bases between the two ends. Germline values: CDR1 LGHDT, CDR2 YNNKEL (reference sequence). The CDR3 reads CASSHDIYGYTF. The CDR3 DNA follows: TGTGCCAGCAGCCATGACATCTATGGCTACACCTTC.

The V and J genes are TRBV25-1 and TRBJ2-5; 8 nucleotides match TRBD1. CDR3 length: 18 amino acids. Germline V gene sequence: CDR1 MGHDK, CDR2 SYGVNS. The trim removed 5 bases at V and 0 bases at J, leaving 14 bases unmatched. The CDR3 region is CASSPIESRDRYQETQYF. DNA of the CDR3: TGTGCCAGCAGTCCCATTGAGTCACGGGACAGGTACCAAGAGACCCAGTACTTC.

This clonotype was recorded many times. CDR3 residues: CSARDPVGGGKQPQHF. The CDR3 DNA sequence: TGCAGTGCTAGAGATCCAGTTGGGGGAGGGAAACAGCCCCAGCATTTT. The chain links TRBV20-1 to TRBJ1-5; TRBD1 is a possible D gene (5 bases). CDR1 and CDR2 from the germline V gene are DFQATT and SNEGSKA (reference sequence). V lost 0 bases and J lost 7, with 19 bases in between. This CDR3 is 16 amino acids long.

This chain connects TRBV19 to TRBJ1-5; unclear D gene. CDR3 length: 17 residues. Trimming took off 9 bases at V and 2 bases at J, with 23 bases between the two ends. Germline V gene data show CDR1 as LNHDA and CDR2 as SQIVND (reference sequence). DNA of the CDR3: TGTGCCAGCACCAGAGATGGCCGAAATTCTGGCAATCAGCCCCAGCATTTT. This sequence encodes CASTRDGRNSGNQPQHF. Variable domain in full (rest from reference TRBV19 and TRBJ1-5): DGGITQSPKYLFRKEGQNVTLSCEQNLNHDAMYWYRQDPGQGLRLIYYSQIVNDFQKGDIAEGYSVSREKKESFPLTVTSAQKNPTAFYLCASTRDGRNSGNQPQHFGDGTRLSIL.

The chain employs TRBV3-1 and TRBJ2-5; D unresolved. Germline CDR1 reads LGHDT; CDR2 reads YNNKEL (reference sequence). The ends were cut back, 4 bases at V and 5 bases at J, with 14 bases in the middle. The CDR3 runs 14 residues. The CDR3 nucleotides read TGTGCCAGCAGCCCCCCCCGGACGAGGGAGACCCAGTACTTC. Translating it yields CASSPPRTRETQYF.

In this sample, this clonotype turned up once. The chain links TRBV5-1 to TRBJ1-3; 8 nucleotides agree with TRBD1. CDR3 length equals 16 residues. CDR1 is SGHRS and CDR2 is YFSETQ in the germline V gene. With 4 bases clipped from V and 0 bases from J, the junction kept 6 bases outside the gene matches. The CDR3 sequence: CASSTDRASSGNTIYF. DNA of the CDR3: TGCGCCAGCAGCACGGACAGGGCAAGCTCTGGAAACACCATATATTTT.

This clonotype was counted at least ten times. The chain has TRBV29-1 and TRBJ2-7; weak D call: TRBD2 (6 bases). Trimming left V 3 bases short and J 5 bases short, with 11 bases between. In germline, CDR1 is SQVTM, CDR2 ANQGSEA. The CDR3 length is 12 residues. The CDR3 DNA is TGCAGCGTTGATTACGGGAGCGACGAGCAGTACTTC. Translated, it gives CSVDYGSDEQYF.

The chain couples TRBV7-9 to TRBJ1-4; no firm D call. The CDR3 spans 14 residues. The germline V and J ends were trimmed by 5 bases and 6 bases, with 13 bases remaining between them. The germline V gene encodes CDR1 SEHNR and CDR2 FQNEAQ (reference sequence). The CDR3 coding sequence is TGTGCCAGCAGCCCGACCGAGACCCATGAAAAACTGTTTTTT. This gives the protein CASSPTETHEKLFF.

This clonotype has a handful of counts. The chain has TRBV5-1 and TRBJ1-2; tentatively, D is TRBD1 (5 bases). The V end lost 0 bases, the J end lost 2 bases, and 11 bases lay between the germline ends. The CDR3 totals 15 residues. CDR1 and CDR2 (germline): SGHRS, YFSETQ. CDR3 protein: CASSLGQPGNYGYTF. As DNA, the CDR3 is TGCGCCAGCAGCTTGGGACAGCCAGGGAACTATGGCTACACCTTC.

The V gene is TRBV20-1, the J gene TRBJ1-2; tentative D call: TRBD1 (6 bases). V lost 5 bases and J 7 bases, leaving 20 bases between the germline ends. Germline V gene sequence: CDR1 DFQATT, CDR2 SNEGSKA (reference sequence). This CDR3 is 14 amino acids long. CDR3 region: CSAGGLAGAFGYTF. CDR3 nucleotide sequence: TGCAGTGCTGGGGGGTTAGCAGGGGCTTTTGGCTACACCTTC.

The gene calls are TRBV20-1 and TRBJ2-5, with a possible D match to TRBD2 (6 bases). V was trimmed by 0 bases and J by 5 bases, leaving 13 bases between them. Germline CDR1 reads DFQATT; CDR2 reads SNEGSKA (reference sequence). The CDR3 has 14 amino acids. The CDR3 spells CSARDGGPDETQYF. The CDR3 DNA is TGCAGTGCTAGAGATGGAGGGCCTGATGAGACCCAGTACTTC.